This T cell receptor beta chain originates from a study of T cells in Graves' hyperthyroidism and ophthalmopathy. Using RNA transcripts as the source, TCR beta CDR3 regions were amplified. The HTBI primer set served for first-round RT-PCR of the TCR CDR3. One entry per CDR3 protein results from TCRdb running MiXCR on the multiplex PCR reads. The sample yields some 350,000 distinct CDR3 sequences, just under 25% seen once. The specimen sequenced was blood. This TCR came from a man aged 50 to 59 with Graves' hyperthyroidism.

The CDR3 nucleotides are TGCAGTGCCACTAGCGGGAGGGCTAGCTACGAGCAGTACTTC. This sequence encodes CSATSGRASYEQYF. The chain has TRBV20-1 and TRBJ2-7; TRBD2 agrees at 13 bases. V was clipped by 6 bases and J by 3 bases; unmatched bases: 5. The CDR3 has 14 residues. CDR1 DFQATT and CDR2 SNEGSKA come from the germline V gene (reference sequence).